These 8 T cell receptor beta chains originate from one sample sequenced in a study of blood T cells in healthy people across ages (dated by TCRdb to about 2015). Libraries were prepared through 5' RACE. TCRdb shows the sequencer as Illumina HiSeq 2500. A second about 6 to 11 cycle PCR used a sample-barcoded 5' primer and a J-beta primer mix. Using fastp trimming at Q25 and MiXCR clonotype assembly, TCRdb reanalyzed the public sequencing data and kept in-frame beta chains. Under each unique CDR3 protein, matching rows form one entry showing the most common genes and DNA. The table for this sample lists about a million distinct CDR3 sequences; about 48% of them were counted only once. The top ten clones comprise under 15% of the sample. The sample was blood. Receptors were obtained from a man between 25 and 39 years old in good health.

The CDR3 protein is CASSPPGGLPSNEQFF. CDR3 DNA sequence: TGTGCCAGCAGCCCGCCGGGGGGACTTCCGTCGAATGAGCAGTTCTTC. The chain couples TRBV7-3 to TRBJ2-1; 7 nucleotides match TRBD2. This CDR3 region has 16 residues. The J segment lost 7 bases and the V segment lost 5 bases, leaving 14 bases of the junction unmatched. Germline V gene lookup returns CDR1 SGHTA and CDR2 FQGTGA.

The chain recombines TRBV6-5 with TRBJ1-2, with D perhaps TRBD1 (5 bases). The CDR3 sequence is 13 residues long. The V end lost 5 bases, the J end lost 6 bases, and 13 bases lay between the germline ends. Germline lookup yields CDR1 MNHEY and CDR2 SVGAGI. Here the CDR3 DNA reads TGTGCCAGCAGTCCAGGGATGCTAAATGGCTACACCTTC. Translated: CASSPGMLNGYTF.

J is TRBJ1-5 and V is TRBV20-1; the D gene is possibly TRBD1 (5 bases). CDR1 DFQATT and CDR2 SNEGSKA come from the germline V gene (reference sequence). The V end lost 5 bases, the J end lost 4 bases, and 21 bases lay between the germline ends. This CDR3 comprises 16 residues. The CDR3 DNA is TGCAGTGCTGCAGTTCCGGGGCTGAAGGGGAATCAGCCCCAGCATTTT. The encoded protein is CSAAVPGLKGNQPQHF.

A word on this clonotype: This may come from a read error, since a much larger clone is one base off. The gene calls are TRBV6-5 and TRBJ2-3, with D tentatively TRBD2 (6 bases). Germline CDR1 MNHEY, CDR2 SVGAGI. The CDR3 consists of 12 residues. DNA for the CDR3: TGTGCCAGCAGTTCTAGCGCAGATACGCGGTATTTT. As protein: CASSSSADTRYF.

This clonotype was seen a handful of times. The rearrangement links TRBV7-2 to TRBJ2-1; D gene ambiguous. Germline CDR1 is SGHTA and CDR2 is FQGNSA. The CDR3 covers 13 residues. Between the trimmed V and J ends, which lost 6 bases and 2 bases, there was a span of 8 bases. The CDR3 loop is CASRSGTYNEQFF. CDR3 bases: TGTGCCAGCAGATCCGGTACCTACAATGAGCAGTTCTTC. Based on the CDR3 plus reference TRBV7-2 and TRBJ2-1, the full variable domain is GAGVSQSPSNKVTEKGKDVELRCDPISGHTALYWYRQSLGQGLEFLIYFQGNSAPDKSGLPSDRFSAERTGGSVSTLTIQRTQQEDSAVYLCASRSGTYNEQFFGPGTRLTVL.

A few counts support this clonotype. The chain couples TRBV6-1 to TRBJ2-7; D perhaps matches TRBD1 (5 bases). This CDR3 contains 14 residues. V lost 0 bases and J lost 2, with 8 bases in between. CDR1 is MNHNS and CDR2 is SASEGT in the germline V gene. The CDR3 spells CASSEAQETYEQYF. The CDR3 nucleotides are TGTGCCAGCAGTGAAGCACAGGAGACCTACGAGCAGTACTTC.

In its sample, this clonotype was seen a few times. As DNA, the CDR3 is TGTGCCATCAGTGCAGGGGCTGGCTCCTACAATGAGCAGTTCTTC. Protein: CAISAGAGSYNEQFF. The V and J genes are TRBV10-3 and TRBJ2-1, with D perhaps matching TRBD1 (6 bases). Trimming stripped 4 bases from V and 0 bases from J, with 10 bases between. The CDR3 spans 15 residues. The germline V gene has CDR1 ENHRY and CDR2 SYGVKD.

This sequence joins TRBV25-1 and TRBJ2-3; D may be TRBD1 (5 bases). Germline V gene sequence: CDR1 MGHDK, CDR2 SYGVNS. CDR3 size: 14 residues. The V and J ends lost 3 bases and 1 base respectively, with 8 bases between them. The CDR3 DNA sequence: TGTGCCAGCAGTGATGACAGCCGCACAGATACGCAGTATTTT. This codes for CASSDDSRTDTQYF.